These 21 T cell receptor beta chains originate from one sample sequenced in a study of human T cells and chemical hapten exposure. TCRdb independently ran MiXCR on the RACE reads; one entry per CDR3 protein. The table has under 130,000 distinct CDR3 sequences, around 10% seen once. Time point reported: patch test 1, 2 weeks after DPC sensitization. Documented treatment: therapeutic diphenylcyclopropenone sensitization with weekly scalp DPC. Specimen: whole blood, collected in connection with sensitization to the hapten diphenylcyclopropenone (DPC). Receptor source: a middle-aged woman with alopecia areata. Some clones in this sample may be carry-over from other donors' samples.

The sample holds a few counts of this clonotype. V usage is TRBV7-2 and J usage is TRBJ1-5, with D unclear. The V end lost 6 bases, the J end lost 5 bases, and 23 bases lay between the germline ends. Germline CDR1 is SGHTA and CDR2 is FQGNSA. This CDR3 comprises 17 residues. The CDR3 sequence is CASSQAFGVLGDQPQHF. CDR3 nucleotide sequence: TGTGCCAGCAGTCAGGCATTCGGAGTCCTTGGCGATCAGCCCCAGCATTTT.

V gene TRBV29-1 combines with J gene TRBJ2-7; 9 nucleotides line up with TRBD1. The trim removed 3 bases at V and 6 bases at J, leaving 9 bases unmatched. The germline V gene encodes CDR1 SQVTM and CDR2 ANQGSEA. The length of the CDR3 is 14 residues. The CDR3 bases are TGCAGCGTTGAGAAGGGACAGGGACAGAGCGAGCAGTACTTC. Translating gives CSVEKGQGQSEQYF.

As regards this clonotype: Its ends do not fully match the called genes, so a read error is possible. The V gene is TRBV5-1, the J gene TRBJ2-2, with D possibly TRBD1 on 6 matching bases. This CDR3 contains 15 residues. Germline loops: CDR1 SGHRS, CDR2 YFSETQ. The CDR3 is CGSSPLTGSTGELFF. The CDR3 coding sequence is TGCGGCAGCAGCCCCCTGACAGGCTCCACCGGGGAGCTGTTTTTT.

The J gene is TRBJ2-5, the V gene TRBV6-5; perhaps TRBD2 as D (6 bases). This CDR3 has 14 amino acids. Trimming cost V 2 bases and J 4 bases, with 11 bases left between them. Per germline, CDR1 MNHEY and CDR2 SVGAGI. In DNA form, the CDR3 reads TGTGCCAGCAGTTACGGGGCGGGAACAGAGACCCAGTACTTC. It yields the protein CASSYGAGTETQYF.

The chain combines TRBV9 with TRBJ2-3; D not resolved. The V end was cut by 4 bases, the J end by 6 bases, with 12 bases between. This CDR3 is built from 13 residues. CDR1 is SGDLS, CDR2 YYNGEE, per germline. The CDR3 bases are TGTGCCAGCAGCCCTTGGTTCCGGGATACGCAGTATTTT. Its translation is CASSPWFRDTQYF.

The rearrangement joins TRBV28 to TRBJ2-7; D may be TRBD1 (6 bases). The CDR3 extends over 11 amino acids. Per germline, CDR1 MDHEN and CDR2 SYDVKM. V was shortened by 5 bases and J by 10 bases, with 12 bases between the two germline ends. The CDR3 coding sequence is TGTGCCAGCAGTGGTACAGGGTCACAGTACTTC. Protein: CASSGTGSQYF.

The rearrangement joins TRBV6-1 to TRBJ1-5; D may be TRBD1 (5 bases). The germline gives CDR1 MNHNS, CDR2 SASEGT. V gave up 6 bases and J gave up 6 bases, with 15 bases separating them. The length of the CDR3 is 14 residues. This CDR3 is CASRMGRGSQPQHF. For the CDR3, the DNA is TGTGCCAGCAGGATGGGACGTGGAAGTCAGCCCCAGCATTTT.

The chain combines TRBV7-6 with TRBJ2-1, with D possibly being TRBD1 (8 bases). V was cut by 4 bases and J by 6 bases, with 16 bases left in between. The germline V gene has CDR1 SGHVS and CDR2 FNYEAQ. CDR3 length equals 15 residues. Written as DNA, the CDR3 is TGTGCCAGCAGCTGGGGGGGGACAGGAAGCAATGAGCAGTTCTTC. As protein: CASSWGGTGSNEQFF. The whole variable domain, remainder taken from reference TRBV7-6 and TRBJ2-1, is GAGVSQSPRYKVTKRGQDVALRCDPISGHVSLYWYRQALGQGPEFLTYFNYEAQQDKSGLPNDRFSAERPEGSISTLTIQRTEQRDSAMYRCASSWGGTGSNEQFFGPGTRLTVL.

This clonotype turned up a few times. The J gene is TRBJ1-5, the V gene TRBV7-2; D is unresolved. Germline V gene data show CDR1 as SGHTA and CDR2 as FQGNSA. This CDR3 has 14 amino acids. The V and J ends lost 4 bases and 7 bases respectively, with 14 bases between them. The CDR3 sequence is CASSSDPFSQPQHF. The CDR3 nucleotides read TGTGCCAGCAGCTCAGACCCTTTCAGCCAGCCCCAGCATTTT.

This clonotype has more than one count but fewer than ten. The chain recombines TRBV5-1 with TRBJ2-3, with 9 bases fitting TRBD2. V trimming: 4 bases; J trimming: 6 bases; junction bases outside the gene matches: 18. The CDR3 is 18 residues long. In germline, CDR1 is SGHRS, CDR2 YFSETQ. Here the CDR3 reads CASSQMPLAGAPGDTQYF. The CDR3 bases are TGCGCCAGCAGCCAAATGCCACTAGCGGGCGCCCCCGGGGATACGCAGTATTTT.

The chain carries TRBV3-1 and TRBJ2-1; 8 positions match TRBD1. V lost 6 bases to trimming and J lost 6 bases; unmatched junction nucleotides: 13. The CDR3 has 16 amino acids. The germline CDR1 and CDR2 sequences are LGHDT and YNNKEL (reference sequence). CDR3 sequence (DNA): TGTGCCAGCAGTTACTGGGGGCAGGGGGCGGGCAATGAGCAGTTCTTC. Amino acids: CASSYWGQGAGNEQFF.

The gene calls are TRBV3-1 and TRBJ1-2; D gene unclear. V dropped 6 bases and J dropped 3 bases, with 11 bases sitting between them. The CDR3 is 13 amino acids. From germline, CDR1 is LGHDT and CDR2 YNNKEL (reference sequence). CDR3 loop: CASSSTVYYGYTF. The CDR3 DNA sequence: TGTGCCAGCAGTTCGACCGTTTACTATGGCTACACCTTC.

This clonotype was seen repeatedly, ten times or more. CDR3 sequence: CASSPGRTAPEQYF. Here the CDR3 DNA reads TGTGCCAGCAGCCCCGGCCGGACGGCACCCGAGCAGTACTTC. This chain uses TRBV12-3 or TRBV12-4 with TRBJ2-7; no clear D. Trimming shortened V by 6 bases and J by 6 bases, and 18 bases separated the two germline ends. The CDR3 spans 14 residues.

This clonotype was seen repeatedly, ten times or more. V is TRBV28 and J is TRBJ2-7, with D possibly being TRBD2 (6 bases). The CDR3 covers 13 residues. CDR1 MDHEN and CDR2 SYDVKM come from the germline V gene. Trimming stripped 4 bases from V and 3 bases from J, with 10 bases between. CDR3: CASSSLGGYEQYF. DNA of the CDR3: TGTGCCAGCAGTTCGCTGGGGGGCTACGAGCAGTACTTC.

This clonotype was observed a handful of times. V usage is TRBV12-3 or TRBV12-4 and J usage is TRBJ1-4, with D perhaps TRBD1 (5 bases). CDR3 size: 15 residues. Trimming left V 5 bases short and J 5 bases short, with 15 bases between. The CDR3 nucleotides read TGTGCCAGCAGTACCCTGCGGGACGCCAATGAAAAACTGTTTTTT. As protein: CASSTLRDANEKLFF.

This clonotype was found a few times. The rearrangement uses TRBV7-9 and TRBJ2-7, with 7 bases identical to TRBD2. With V trimmed by 4 bases and J by 3 bases, 15 bases remained unmatched. Looked up from germline, CDR1 is SEHNR and CDR2 is FQNEAQ (reference sequence). The CDR3 spans 17 residues. In nucleotides, the CDR3 is TGTGCCAGCAGCTCGCACCGTCTAGCGGCCCTTCTCTACGAGCAGTACTTC. Residues: CASSSHRLAALLYEQYF.

This clonotype was detected only a few times. This chain uses TRBV18 with TRBJ1-1, with 7 nucleotides matching TRBD1. The CDR3 has 15 residues. V was clipped by 2 bases and J by 4 bases; unmatched bases: 7. Germline V gene sequence: CDR1 KGHSH, CDR2 LQKENI. The CDR3 nucleotides read TGTGCCAGCTCACCAAGGGTTAAGGGGGCCACTGAAGCTTTCTTT. Amino acid sequence: CASSPRVKGATEAFF.

This chain joins TRBV7-8 and TRBJ2-5, with D possibly TRBD1 on 6 matching bases. V dropped 2 bases and J dropped 5 bases, with 15 bases sitting between them. CDR1 and CDR2 from the germline V gene are SGHVS and FQNEAQ. This CDR3 region has 15 residues. CDR3 amino acids: CASSLSAPGVETQYF. The CDR3 nucleotides read TGTGCCAGCAGCTTATCGGCTCCAGGGGTGGAGACCCAGTACTTC. Using reference TRBV7-8 and TRBJ2-5 for the parts outside the CDR3, the full variable domain is GAGVSQSPRYKVAKRGQDVALRCDPISGHVSLFWYQQALGQGPEFLTYFQNEAQLDKSGLPSDRFFAERPEGSVSTLKIQRTQQEDSAVYLCASSLSAPGVETQYFGPGTRLLVL.

This clonotype was picked up many times. The chain joins TRBV20-1 to TRBJ2-1; TRBD1 is a possible D gene (5 bases). V dropped 6 bases and J dropped 8 bases, with 20 bases sitting between them. The CDR3 loop spans 14 amino acids. In germline, CDR1 is DFQATT, CDR2 SNEGSKA (reference sequence). The CDR3 loop reads CSAPRVGIGDEQFF. CDR3 in DNA: TGCAGTGCCCCCAGGGTGGGGATTGGCGATGAGCAGTTCTTC.

This clonotype turned up a few times. The chain employs TRBV7-8 and TRBJ2-1; TRBD2 is a possible D gene (5 bases). This CDR3 contains 17 residues. Germline V CDR1 and CDR2: SGHVS, FQNEAQ. Trimming removed 2 bases from V and 7 bases from J, with 21 bases in between. The CDR3 region has the DNA TGTGCCAGCAGCTTAAGGTCCCTCGGGCTCGAGGGAAATGAGCAGTTCTTC. Its protein is CASSLRSLGLEGNEQFF.

This clonotype was recorded at least ten times. The CDR3 sequence: CASSISPSAAYNEQFF. CDR3 nucleotides: TGTGCCAGCAGTATCTCCCCTAGCGCAGCCTACAATGAGCAGTTCTTC. The rearrangement uses TRBV6-2 or TRBV6-3 and TRBJ2-1, with D maybe TRBD2 (6 bases). The V and J ends lost 5 bases and 2 bases respectively, with 16 bases between them. CDR3 length equals 16 residues. Germline CDR1 MNHEY, CDR2 SVGEGT.